The 4 T cell receptor beta chains presented below share a single source sample, sequenced in a study of control samples from healthy donors and cancer patients (dated by TCRdb to 2019 to 2021). The receptor library was made with the immunoSEQ multiplex PCR assay. Sourced from immuneACCESS, this table was stored by TCRdb with only in-frame sequences that have V and J called. A share of the clones is absent; for the studies checked, an unresolved V gene accounts for under half, and the remainder has no known explanation. Within this sample are more than 20,000 clones, with 75% to 90% of them counted one time only. The ten largest clones add up to 38% of the sample. The sequencing input was PBMCs. The receptor source for this set is a man aged 60-69 years with head and neck cancer.

The CDR3 loop is CASSDRASGKSGDTQYF. CDR3 nucleotide sequence: TGTGCCAGCAGTGACCGGGCTAGCGGGAAATCAGGGGATACGCAGTATTTT. The genes are TRBV2 and TRBJ2-3; TRBD2 matches at 9 bases. This CDR3 region has 17 residues. J gave up 6 bases and V 3 bases, and 13 bases lay outside the gene matches. The germline V gene encodes CDR1 SNHLY and CDR2 FYNNEI.

V usage is TRBV6-5 and J usage is TRBJ2-3; TRBD2 matches at 9 bases. From germline, CDR1 is MNHEY and CDR2 SVGAGI. J was trimmed by 5 bases and V by 6 bases; bases with no gene match: 6. The CDR3 is 14 amino acids. This CDR3 reads CASSPVAGVDTQYF. In DNA form, the CDR3 reads TGTGCCAGCAGCCCCGTAGCGGGAGTAGATACGCAGTATTTT.

The chain uses TRBV3-1 (or the pseudogene TRBV3-2) and TRBJ2-3; 15 bases match TRBD2. This CDR3 region has 17 residues. Germline V gene data show CDR1 as LGHDT and CDR2 as YNNKEL (reference sequence). V gave up 4 bases and J gave up 7 bases; unmatched junction bases: 9. This CDR3 reads CASSPVGLAGGRYTQYF. The CDR3 DNA reads TGTGCCAGCAGCCCCGTAGGACTAGCGGGAGGGCGATATACGCAGTATTTT.

The chain has TRBV12-3 or TRBV12-4 and TRBJ2-1; D gene ambiguous. Deletions cut 2 bases from V and 10 bases from J, with 12 bases between. The CDR3 extends over 13 amino acids. This chain's CDR3 is CASSLLLTEEQFF. CDR3 bases: TGTGCCAGCAGTTTACTATTAACGGAGGAGCAGTTCTTC.